The rows below give T cell receptor beta chains drawn from one sample of a study of shared clonotypes between healthy human individuals. Method: immunoSEQ multiplex PCR; TCRdb's copy keeps in-frame clones and lacks some. The sample lists some 1.5 million clones, around 98% occurring once. Sequenced sample: naive CD4+ T cells sorted from blood. These receptor sequences come from a man aged 25 to 40 in good health. Each CDR3 is given with its conserved first and last residue. D genes are given only for firm matches. The listing skips clone size in some rows; elsewhere it reads once, few, many or a size class.

clone_size	v_call	j_call	d_call	cdr3_nt	cdr3_aa
NA	TRBV28	TRBJ2-7	TRBD2	TGTGCCAGTGACCCTCGGACTAGCGGGAGGGCCTTCCACGAGCAGTACTTC	CASDPRTSGRAFHEQYF
few	TRBV21-1	TRBJ2-1	NA	TGTGCCAGCAGCCAGGAGCTAGCGTGCCCAAGGTCCTACAATGAGCAGTTCTTC	CASSQELACPRSYNEQFF
NA	TRBV7-9	TRBJ1-5	TRBD1	TGTGCCAGCAGCTTATGGATGACAGGGGGCAATCAGCCCCAGCATTTT	CASSLWMTGGNQPQHF
NA	TRBV4-3	TRBJ2-7	NA	TGCGCCAGCAGCCAAGGGGCTCTGGACTACGAGCAGTACTTC	CASSQGALDYEQYF
NA	TRBV4-2	TRBJ1-3	NA	TGTGCCAGCAGCCAAGATGGGTTAACTGGAAACACCATATATTTT	CASSQDGLTGNTIYF
NA	TRBV7-8	TRBJ2-7	TRBD2	TGTGCCAGCAGCTTAAGGGAGGTAACGGCGGGAGGATCGCTCTACGAGCAGTACTTC	CASSLREVTAGGSLYEQYF
once	TRBV7-9	TRBJ2-5	TRBD1	TGTGCCAGCAGCTTAGAGTCCGGGACAGCCGTTTACTTC	CASSLESGTAVYF
NA	TRBV5-8	TRBJ2-3	TRBD2	TGTGCCAGCAGCTTGAGACTAGCGGGAGTAGGGGGCACAGATACGCAGTATTTT	CASSLRLAGVGGTDTQYF
once	TRBV29-1	TRBJ2-6	NA	TGCAGCGTTGGAGAGGGCTCTCTCTCTGGGGCCAACGTCCTGACTTTC	CSVGEGSLSGANVLTF
NA	TRBV28	TRBJ1-2	TRBD1	TGTGCCAGCAGTTTACGGGGACAGAACTATGGCTACACCTTC	CASSLRGQNYGYTF
NA	TRBV5-6	TRBJ2-7	NA	TGTGCCAGCAGCTTGGTGCGGAGCTCCTCCGAGCAGTACTTC	CASSLVRSSSEQYF
once	TRBV19	TRBJ2-4	TRBD1	TGTGCCAGTAAGGAATCAGGGGGCTCCAACATTCAGTACTTC	CASKESGGSNIQYF
NA	TRBV5-4	TRBJ2-1	TRBD2	TGTGCCAGCAGCTTGGCGTCTAGCGGGAGGTTATCGCAGTTCTTC	CASSLASSGRLSQFF
NA	TRBV28	TRBJ1-2	NA	TGTGCCAGCAGTTTGCAAGGGACCTACGCACTCTATGGCTACACCTTC	CASSLQGTYALYGYTF
NA	TRBV5-1	TRBJ2-7	TRBD1	TGCGCCAGCAGCGAACCGGGACAGGGGTCCGACGAGCAGTACTTC	CASSEPGQGSDEQYF
once	TRBV2	TRBJ1-5	NA	TGTGCCAGCAGTGCCTTGCCCTCCGGTTCCCCCCAGCATTTT	CASSALPSGSPQHF
NA	TRBV14	TRBJ2-1	NA	TGTGCCAGCAGCCAAGAACTGCTGGGAGTGGACACCCACAATGAGCAGTTCTTC	CASSQELLGVDTHNEQFF
NA	TRBV27	TRBJ1-4	NA	TGTGCCAGCAGTATAAATCATCCGGGCCTTAGAGTGGGTAATGAAAAACTGTTTTTT	CASSINHPGLRVGNEKLFF
once	TRBV7-9	TRBJ2-2	TRBD1	TGTGCCAGCAGCCGCGCCACAGGGGTGGCCGGGGAGCTGTTTTTT	CASSRATGVAGELFF
NA	TRBV7-9	TRBJ2-1	TRBD1	TGTGCCAGCAGCTCTGCAGGGGGCCCTATTGGCAATGAGCAGTTCTTC	CASSSAGGPIGNEQFF
NA	TRBV28	TRBJ2-7	NA	TGTGCCAGCAGTTTATCCTATCGAAACGAGCAGTACTTC	CASSLSYRNEQYF
NA	TRBV18	TRBJ1-5	NA	TGTGCCAGCTCACCAACTACAGATGATCAGCCCCAGCATTTT	CASSPTTDDQPQHF
once	TRBV7-2	TRBJ2-7	NA	TGTGCCAGCAGCGTTACAGACTACGAGCAGTACTTC	CASSVTDYEQYF
NA	TRBV5-1	TRBJ2-1	NA	TGCGCCAGCAGCTTAATGGGGCCCAATGAGCAGTTCTTC	CASSLMGPNEQFF
NA	TRBV27	TRBJ1-2	NA	TGTGCCAGCAGTTTCGTCACAGGCACGGATTCCCTGTATGGCTACACCTTC	CASSFVTGTDSLYGYTF
once	TRBV21-1	TRBJ2-5	NA	TGTGCCAGCAGCAAAGAAGCCTCCGCAGGGGCGAGAGAGACCCAGTACTTC	CASSKEASAGARETQYF
NA	TRBV10-2	TRBJ2-1	NA	TGCGCCAGCAGTGAGTCTCCGGGACGGTTAAATGAGCAGTTCTTC	CASSESPGRLNEQFF
NA	TRBV28	TRBJ2-7	TRBD1	TGTGCCAGCAGTTTTGGGGGCAGGGGGCTCTACGAGCAGTACTTC	CASSFGGRGLYEQYF
NA	TRBV28	TRBJ1-2	NA	TGTGCCAGCAGTTGGCAGGACTATGGCTACACCTTC	CASSWQDYGYTF
NA	TRBV5-6	TRBJ2-5	NA	TGTGCCAGCAGAGGAACCGTTAGTAGCGAAAACCAAGAGACCCAGTACTTC	CASRGTVSSENQETQYF
NA	TRBV15	TRBJ2-6	NA	TGTGCCACCAGCAGAGCAGGGGAACTGCCCGGGGCCAACGTCCTGACTTTC	CATSRAGELPGANVLTF
NA	TRBV18	TRBJ1-1	NA	TGTGCCAGCTCACGGACGGGGATGAACACTGAAGCTTTCTTT	CASSRTGMNTEAFF
NA	TRBV18	TRBJ2-1	TRBD2	TGTGCCAGCTCACCAGCGAGGGACCCGGGACTAGGATGGGAGCAGTTCTTC	CASSPARDPGLGWEQFF
NA	TRBV5-4	TRBJ2-1	NA	TGTGCCAGCAGCTTGGACGTCTCGGAACCCTACAATGAGCAGTTCTTC	CASSLDVSEPYNEQFF
NA	TRBV7-2	TRBJ2-3	TRBD1	TGTGCCAGCAGCGTCCGGGACAGGGCTTCAGATACGCAGTATTTT	CASSVRDRASDTQYF
NA	TRBV6-5	TRBJ2-1	NA	TGTGCCAGCAGTTTCCTGAGAACGAGAGACGAACAGTTCTTC	CASSFLRTRDEQFF
NA	TRBV5-4	TRBJ2-7	TRBD1	TGTGCCAGCAGCTTGGCGAACAGGGGGTCGAACGAGCAGTACTTC	CASSLANRGSNEQYF
NA	TRBV18	TRBJ2-3	NA	TGTGCCAGCTCACCGTTAAGAAGCACAGATACGCAGTATTTT	CASSPLRSTDTQYF
once	TRBV2	TRBJ1-1	NA	TGTGCCAGCAGTGAATGGGTAGGTGAAGCTTTCTTT	CASSEWVGEAFF
once	TRBV28	TRBJ2-2	TRBD2	TGTGCCAGCAGTTTAACTTATGGCGGGAGTTCTACCGGGGAGCTGTTTTTT	CASSLTYGGSSTGELFF
NA	TRBV29-1	TRBJ2-1	TRBD2	TGCAGCGCTGCCCGACTAGCGGGATCAGGCAATGAGCAGTTCTTC	CSAARLAGSGNEQFF
NA	TRBV6-5	TRBJ2-5	NA	TGTGCCAGCAGTATAGACTTTCAAGAGACCCAGTACTTC	CASSIDFQETQYF
few	TRBV25-1	TRBJ1-1	NA	TGTGCCAGCAGTGAATATGGGGGGAACACTGAAGCTTTCTTT	CASSEYGGNTEAFF
NA	TRBV11-2	TRBJ2-7	NA	TGTGCCAGCAGCTTAGTCCGGGGCAGGGTAGAAGAGCAGTACTTC	CASSLVRGRVEEQYF
NA	TRBV25-1	TRBJ2-5	TRBD2	TGTGCCAGCAATCCGGGACTAGCGGGGCCCCAAGAGACCCAGTACTTC	CASNPGLAGPQETQYF
NA	TRBV19	TRBJ2-5	NA	TGTGCCAGTAGTATTTCTCTGGGGGGCTGGGAGACCCAGTACTTC	CASSISLGGWETQYF
NA	TRBV5-4	TRBJ2-5	NA	TGTGCCAGCAGCTTGGTCGGGAAAGAGACCCAGTACTTC	CASSLVGKETQYF
once	TRBV9	TRBJ1-2	NA	TGTGCCAGCAGCGTAGCCCCCCTGCCGGACGAACTTGGCTACACCTTC	CASSVAPLPDELGYTF
NA	TRBV2	TRBJ2-1	NA	TGTGCCAGCACCACCTTGGGGCGTCAGGGCTACAATGAGCAGTTCTTC	CASTTLGRQGYNEQFF
NA	TRBV5-1	TRBJ2-1	TRBD2	TGCGCCAGCAGCTTGGAACTAGCGGCTACCCAGTTCTTC	CASSLELAATQFF
NA	TRBV7-8	TRBJ2-3	TRBD2	TGTGCCAGCAGCGAGGGACTAGCAGGACTCACAGATACGCAGTATTTT	CASSEGLAGLTDTQYF
NA	TRBV4-1	TRBJ2-5	TRBD1	TGCGCCAGCAGCCAAGTTTCGAGGGGGCGAGAGACCCAGTACTTC	CASSQVSRGRETQYF
NA	TRBV5-1	TRBJ2-2	NA	TGCGCCAGCAGCTTGTTGGGGAGGACAGGGAACACCGGGGAGCTGTTTTTT	CASSLLGRTGNTGELFF